A selection of T cell receptor beta chains follows, all from one sample in a study of blood T cell repertoires in COVID-19. The assay was immunoSEQ multiplex PCR, and TCRdb's table has in-frame clones only and misses some. In the table there are approximately 150,000 clones, approximately 88% of which are singletons. Specimen: peripheral blood. These receptors were obtained from a man aged 55 to 70 with active or convalescent COVID-19. CDR3s leave out the opening cysteine and the closing phenylalanine or tryptophan. Clone size appears in some rows only: once, few, many, or a class for an expanded clone.

size,V,CDR3
once,TRBV4-1,ASSQDLGGYSYNEQF
.,TRBV2,ASKVEGWRNTEAF
.,TRBV19,ASSILKGGLAKNIQY
.,TRBV7-3,ASSSTGGGELF
.,TRBV11-2,ASSLNGRRQGVEQY
.,TRBV5-6,ASSLGQGTLVTYEQY
.,TRBV5-5,ASSLETDIGTEAF
.,TRBV9,ASSGTSGETDTQY
.,TRBV9,ASSAWGRGTDTQY
.,TRBV4-1,ASSQGEGAGDEQF
.,TRBV24-1,ATSDPRVGGTEAF
.,TRBV27,ASSSQAGLGELF
.,TRBV9,ASSPRDRQF
.,TRBV25-1,ASSEPRGTSSYNEQF
few,TRBV25-1,ASSEGHQNTEAF
.,TRBV28,ASLFIYGRVTSGRDQETQY
.,TRBV18,ASSPRLGQGNYEQY
.,TRBV7-2,ASTRGGAQETQY
.,TRBV4-1,ASSQPGTSGSKGFGTGELF
.,TRBV5-6,ASSSRGIYNEQF
.,TRBV28,ASRGQGGGTQY
.,TRBV5-4,ASSLAGLAGKGGETQY
.,TRBV5-1,ASSLEGGYNSPLH
once,TRBV30,AWRTSGDANYEQY
.,TRBV5-1,ASSLAATGVVDTQY
.,TRBV7-2,ASSPSSGNTIY
.,TRBV5-1,ASSLGDNNQPQH
.,TRBV5-1,ASSLDAGFTYEQY
.,TRBV19,ASSVSGKRDYEQY